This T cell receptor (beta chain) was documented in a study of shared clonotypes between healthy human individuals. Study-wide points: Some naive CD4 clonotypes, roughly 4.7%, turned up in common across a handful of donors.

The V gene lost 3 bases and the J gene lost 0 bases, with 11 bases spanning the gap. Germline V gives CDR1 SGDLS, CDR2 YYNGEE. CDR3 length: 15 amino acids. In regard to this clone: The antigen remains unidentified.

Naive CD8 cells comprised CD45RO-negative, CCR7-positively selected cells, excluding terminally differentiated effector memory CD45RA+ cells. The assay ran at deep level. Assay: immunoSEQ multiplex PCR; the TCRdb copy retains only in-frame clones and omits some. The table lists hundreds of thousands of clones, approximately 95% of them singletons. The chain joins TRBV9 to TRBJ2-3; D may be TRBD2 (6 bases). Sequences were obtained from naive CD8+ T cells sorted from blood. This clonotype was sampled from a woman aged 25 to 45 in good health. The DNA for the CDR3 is TGTGCCAGCAGCGGCCGGGACTCTAGCACAGATACGCAGTATTTT. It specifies CASSGRDSSTDTQYF.